The 29 T cell receptor beta chains listed next were all sequenced from one sample in a study of cytomegalovirus exposure and HLA in healthy donors. A multiplex PCR was run with 60 Vbeta primers and 13 Jbeta primers. Clones were sequenced by immunoSEQ multiplex PCR, and TCRdb holds only the in-frame ones, with some missing. Of roughly 140,000 clones listed, about four fifths were seen once; the top ten hold approximately 5.7%. Specimen: PBMCs. These receptors were obtained from a man aged 25-40 years in good health and CMV-seropositive.

The chain employs TRBV4-1 and TRBJ2-1; 8 bases agree with TRBD1. There are 15 residues in the CDR3. The V gene end was trimmed by 5 bases and the J gene end by 3 bases; junction bases not matched to a gene: 6. CDR1 is MGHRA and CDR2 is YSYEKL in the germline V gene. CDR3 in DNA: TGCGCCAGCAGCGGCCGGACAGGGCTCTACAATGAGCAGTTCTTC. This encodes CASSGRTGLYNEQFF.

The chain employs TRBV28 and TRBJ2-6, with 7 nucleotides matching TRBD1. This CDR3 contains 15 residues. V trimming: 5 bases; J trimming: 2 bases; junction bases outside the gene matches: 3. The germline V gene encodes CDR1 MDHEN and CDR2 SYDVKM. The CDR3 here is CASSNTGAGANVLTF. The CDR3 DNA follows: TGTGCCAGCAGTAACACAGGGGCTGGGGCCAACGTCCTGACTTTC.

The chain recombines TRBV5-1 with TRBJ1-1, with D possibly TRBD1 on 6 matching bases. Germline-derived CDR1 and CDR2 are SGHRS and YFSETQ. The CDR3 runs to 11 residues. V lost 7 bases, J lost 5 bases, and 9 bases lay in between. This chain's CDR3 is CASRQGTEAFF. The CDR3 coding sequence is TGCGCCAGCCGGCAGGGGACTGAAGCTTTCTTT.

This chain uses TRBV4-3 with TRBJ2-1, with 7 bases lining up with TRBD1. This CDR3 region has 14 residues. Per germline, CDR1 LGHNA and CDR2 YSLEER. V was clipped by 4 bases and J by 4 bases; unmatched bases: 4. CDR3 residues: CASSRRQGYNEQFF. Here the CDR3 DNA reads TGCGCCAGCAGCCGTCGACAGGGATACAATGAGCAGTTCTTC.

DNA of the CDR3: TGTGCCAGCAGCCCCAGGGGTAACTACGAGCAGTACTTC. It encodes CASSPRGNYEQYF. V and J are TRBV7-8 and TRBJ2-7; possibly TRBD1 for D (6 bases). The CDR3 length is 13 residues. Trimming pared 5 bases from V and 3 bases from J, leaving 11 bases between. Germline assignment: CDR1 SGHVS and CDR2 FQNEAQ.

The chain carries TRBV13 and TRBJ2-7, with 12 nucleotides matching TRBD2. V lost 5 bases and J lost 4; bases outside the gene matches: 6. The CDR3 runs 15 residues. Per the germline V gene, CDR1 is PRHDT and CDR2 is FYEKMQ (reference sequence). The CDR3 region has the DNA TGTGCCAGCAGCACTCGACTAGCGGGAGCGTACGAGCAGTACTTC. Translating it yields CASSTRLAGAYEQYF. The full variable domain, completed using reference TRBV13 and TRBJ2-7, is AAGVIQSPRHLIKEKRETATLKCYPIPRHDTVYWYQQGPGQDPQFLISFYEKMQSDKGSIPDRFSAQQFSDYHSELNMSSLELGDSALYFCASSTRLAGAYEQYFGPGTRLTVT.

The chain employs TRBV28 and TRBJ2-7; 7 positions match TRBD1. CDR1 and CDR2 (germline): MDHEN, SYDVKM. The CDR3 covers 14 residues. Unmatched junction bases numbered 7, after V lost 6 bases and J lost 2 bases. The CDR3 region is CASSPQGTPYEQYF. CDR3 nucleotide sequence: TGTGCCAGCAGCCCACAGGGGACGCCCTACGAGCAGTACTTC.

The chain carries TRBV6-6 and TRBJ1-2, with D perhaps matching TRBD1 (5 bases). The CDR3 totals 15 residues. V was shortened by 0 bases and J by 4 bases, with 12 bases between the two germline ends. Germline V lookup: CDR1 MNHNY, CDR2 SVGAGI (reference sequence). The CDR3, as DNA: TGTGCCAGCAGTTACTCGGCAGGGAAGACCTATGGCTACACCTTC. Protein product: CASSYSAGKTYGYTF.

The rearrangement links TRBV4-3 to TRBJ2-2; unclear D gene. The CDR3 has 14 residues. V dropped 1 base and J dropped 1 base, with 4 bases sitting between them. CDR1 is LGHNA, CDR2 YSLEER, per germline. CDR3 sequence: CASSQAGNTGELFF. In nucleotides, the CDR3 is TGCGCCAGCAGCCAAGCCGGGAACACCGGGGAGCTGTTTTTT.

The V call is TRBV28, the J call TRBJ1-2; maybe TRBD1 (5 bases). CDR3 length equals 12 residues. V was trimmed by 7 bases and J by 5 bases, leaving 11 bases between them. Germline lookup yields CDR1 MDHEN and CDR2 SYDVKM. Here the CDR3 reads CASNLRGYGYTF. CDR3 nucleotides: TGTGCCAGCAACCTGCGGGGGTATGGCTACACCTTC.

The V call is TRBV4-1, the J call TRBJ2-3, with a tentative D call TRBD1 (6 bases). Trimming pared 2 bases from V and 2 bases from J, leaving 11 bases between. Looked up from germline, CDR1 is MGHRA and CDR2 is YSYEKL. CDR3 size: 15 residues. CDR3 in amino acids: CASSQIVGATDTQYF. DNA for the CDR3: TGCGCCAGCAGCCAAATTGTGGGGGCCACAGATACGCAGTATTTT.

The chain uses TRBV6-1 and TRBJ1-1, with a tentative D call TRBD1 (5 bases). The germline gives CDR1 MNHNS, CDR2 SASEGT. V was shortened by 8 bases and J by 4 bases, with 17 bases between the two germline ends. There are 14 residues in the CDR3. The CDR3 sequence is CASRGGAEITEAFF. The CDR3 DNA reads TGTGCCAGCCGAGGCGGGGCCGAGATCACTGAAGCTTTCTTT.

Notes on this clone: At one end the junction does not follow the germline gene, possibly because of a read error. This chain joins TRBV6-6 and TRBJ2-3; TRBD2 aligns across 7 bases. The CDR3 runs 12 residues. The V gene's germline CDR1 is MNHNY and CDR2 SVGAGI (reference sequence). CDR3 nucleotide sequence: TGCGCTACGACAAGGGAGGGAGATACGCAGTATTTT. This sequence encodes CATTREGDTQYF.

The table lists this clone with a few counts. The rearrangement uses TRBV5-6 and TRBJ1-2; 8 nucleotides line up with TRBD1. J lost 1 base, V lost 0 bases, and 2 bases had no gene match. CDR3 size: 15 residues. Germline loops: CDR1 SGHDT, CDR2 YYEEEE. CDR3 nucleotides: TGTGCCAGCAGCTTGGGCAGGGGGCTTAACTATGGCTACACCTTC. Encoded protein: CASSLGRGLNYGYTF.

The chain employs TRBV7-9 and TRBJ2-6; TRBD1 is a possible D gene (5 bases). Germline V gene sequence: CDR1 SEHNR, CDR2 FQNEAQ (reference sequence). The CDR3 spans 17 residues. V was pared by 1 base and J by 3 bases, with 13 bases between. CDR3 protein: CASSLDTGARGANVLTF. CDR3 in DNA: TGTGCCAGCAGCTTAGATACTGGGGCTCGTGGGGCCAACGTCCTGACTTTC. The whole variable domain, remainder taken from reference TRBV7-9 and TRBJ2-6, is DTGVSQNPRHKITKRGQNVTFRCDPISEHNRLYWYRQTLGQGPEFLTYFQNEAQLEKSRLLSDRFSAERPKGSFSTLEIQRTEQGDSAMYLCASSLDTGARGANVLTFGAGSRLTVL.

This chain joins TRBV5-1 and TRBJ2-7; TRBD1 matches 12 bases. The CDR3 length is 14 residues. The germline gives CDR1 SGHRS, CDR2 YFSETQ. Trimming removed 0 bases from V and 8 bases from J; junction bases left unmatched: 3. CDR3 region: CASSLEGQGAKQYF. CDR3 nucleotide sequence: TGCGCCAGCAGCTTGGAGGGACAGGGGGCGAAGCAGTACTTC.

This CDR3 is CASSPRRTGSTDTQYF. The CDR3 DNA is TGTGCCAGCTCACCTCGTCGGACAGGGTCCACAGATACGCAGTATTTT. The V gene is TRBV18, the J gene TRBJ2-3; 8 bases are a match to TRBD1. J gave up 2 bases and V 3 bases, and 7 bases lay outside the gene matches. From germline, CDR1 is KGHSH and CDR2 LQKENI. This CDR3 is built from 16 residues.

V gene TRBV20-1 combines with J gene TRBJ2-5; D is perhaps TRBD1 (6 bases). The CDR3 runs to 11 residues. Germline lookup yields CDR1 DFQATT and CDR2 SNEGSKA (reference sequence). Trimming took 6 bases from V and 4 from J, leaving 9 bases between them. The DNA of the CDR3 is TGCAGTGCAATACAGGGAGAGACCCAGTACTTC. Translating gives CSAIQGETQYF.

This sequence joins TRBV28 and TRBJ2-7; 15 nucleotides agree with TRBD2. CDR1 MDHEN and CDR2 SYDVKM come from the germline V gene. V lost 5 bases, J lost 1 base, and 6 bases stayed unmatched. CDR3 size: 17 residues. CDR3 region: CASSTPGTSGRSYEQYF. The DNA of the CDR3 is TGTGCCAGCAGTACTCCCGGGACTAGCGGGAGGTCCTACGAGCAGTACTTC.

The chain joins TRBV6-1 to TRBJ1-5, with D maybe TRBD1 (6 bases). Germline CDR1 and CDR2: MNHNS and SASEGT. The CDR3 runs to 15 residues. Deletions cut 4 bases from V and 1 base from J, with 11 bases between. Here the CDR3 DNA reads TGTGCCAGCAGTGCCCGGGACACCAGCAATCAGCCCCAGCATTTT. Translating gives CASSARDTSNQPQHF.

This rearrangement joins TRBV27 to TRBJ1-1, with D possibly being TRBD1 (5 bases). The germline CDR1 and CDR2 sequences are MNHEY and SMNVEV (reference sequence). This CDR3 region has 14 residues. The V and J ends lost 2 bases and 1 base respectively, with 8 bases between them. The CDR3 DNA reads TGTGCCAGCAGTTTACAGGGTACGAACACTGAAGCTTTCTTT. Translated: CASSLQGTNTEAFF.

This chain connects TRBV5-1 to TRBJ2-2, with TRBD2 matching 8 bases. J gave up 3 bases and V 4 bases, and 2 bases lay outside the gene matches. Per the germline V gene, CDR1 is SGHRS and CDR2 is YFSETQ. The CDR3 consists of 14 residues. For the CDR3, the DNA is TGCGCCAGCAGCCCAGCGGGGGACACCGGGGAGCTGTTTTTT. Translating it yields CASSPAGDTGELFF.

The V call is TRBV7-2, the J call TRBJ2-5; 8 nucleotides match TRBD2. CDR3 length: 16 residues. Germline V gene data show CDR1 as SGHTA and CDR2 as FQGNSA. Trimming at V came to 3 bases and at J to 0 bases, leaving 6 bases not matched to a gene. The CDR3, as DNA: TGTGCCAGCAGCTTGGCCGGGACTAGATACCAAGAGACCCAGTACTTC. Translated, it gives CASSLAGTRYQETQYF.

The chain recombines TRBV30 with TRBJ2-7; 8 bases fit TRBD1. The CDR3 extends over 15 amino acids. Trimming removed 5 bases from V and 5 bases from J; junction bases left unmatched: 14. CDR1 and CDR2 from the germline V gene are GTSNPN and SVGIG (reference sequence). The CDR3 nucleotides read TGTGCCTGGGGGGGTGAGGGCAGGGGGCCTGACGAGCAGTACTTC. The encoded protein is CAWGGEGRGPDEQYF.

The rearrangement uses TRBV6-1 and TRBJ2-5; 9 positions agree with TRBD2. The end of the DNA fits TRBJ2-7 better, so the J call may be wrong. The CDR3 loop spans 15 amino acids. Germline CDR1 MNHNS, CDR2 SASEGT. The CDR3 loop is CATPGGRGHSYEQYF. Here the CDR3 DNA reads TGTGCCACCCCAGGCGGGAGGGGTCATTCCTACGAGCAGTACTTC.

The rearrangement links TRBV5-6 to TRBJ2-7; D remains ambiguous. V was pared by 1 base and J by 6 bases, with 17 bases between. Germline CDR1 is SGHDT and CDR2 is YYEEEE. The CDR3 consists of 15 residues. As DNA, the CDR3 is TGTGCCAGCAGCTTGTTTTCTCGCGAGAGTGGCGAGCAGTACTTC. Amino acid sequence: CASSLFSRESGEQYF.

V gene TRBV5-1 combines with J gene TRBJ2-1; 9 bases line up with TRBD1. V lost 4 bases, J lost 4 bases, and 12 bases stayed unmatched. The germline gives CDR1 SGHRS, CDR2 YFSETQ. CDR3 size: 17 residues. The CDR3 coding sequence is TGCGCCAGCAGCGCACAACCACCGGGACAGGGATACAATGAGCAGTTCTTC. It codes for CASSAQPPGQGYNEQFF.

The chain couples TRBV7-9 to TRBJ1-1, with 8 bases aligning to TRBD1. The V and J ends lost 5 bases and 13 bases, in that order; junction bases with no gene match: 12. Germline V gene lookup returns CDR1 SEHNR and CDR2 FQNEAQ (reference sequence). The CDR3 covers 13 residues. CDR3 DNA: TGTGCCAGCAGCCCAACATGGACAGGGTTTGGTTTCTTT. Translated, it gives CASSPTWTGFGFF.

CDR3 region: CASSLGGQGREQYF. The CDR3 DNA follows: TGTGCCAGCAGTTTGGGAGGACAGGGACGCGAGCAGTACTTC. The J gene is TRBJ2-5, the V gene TRBV28, with 8 bases that match TRBD1. The DNA end favors TRBJ2-7, so the J call may be wrong. The germline CDR1 and CDR2 sequences are MDHEN and SYDVKM. CDR3 size: 14 residues.